Sequencing of this T cell receptor beta chain was carried out in a study of blood T cell repertoires in COVID-19. In the source study's methods: Amplification of reference gene primers was used by the study to estimate nucleated cell counts. Repertoires were generated with immunoSEQ multiplex PCR, while TCRdb's copy carries only in-frame clones and drops some. V and J calls and clone size are those listed in that table; D and trimming were worked out from the DNA. The profile shows hundreds of thousands of clones, roughly nine tenths of them singletons. V lost 5 bases to trimming and J lost 4 bases, with 5 bases between them. CDR3 size: 12 residues. Germline CDR1 SNHLY, CDR2 FYNNEI.

The TCR comes from a woman aged 18-29 years with acute COVID-19. The chain joins TRBV2 to TRBJ1-4; the D gene is possibly TRBD1 (5 bases). The sequenced material came from PBMCs or T cells enriched from blood (not recorded which). DNA for the CDR3: TGTGCCAGCAGTCAGGGTAATGAAAAACTGTTTTTT. Protein: CASSQGNEKLFF.